The 10 T cell receptor beta chains below were found in one sample sequenced in a study of brain T cells in children with intractable seizures. As for time point: blood from clinic visit 5 months post-surgery; TSC patient then seizure free. Assay: immunoSEQ multiplex PCR; the TCRdb copy retains only in-frame clones and omits some. This sample has 340,000 or so clones, with about 93% found just once. The sequenced sample was peripheral blood, obtained 4 to 5 months after surgery. The source of these receptors is a boy in the first two years of life with tuberous sclerosis and intractable seizures.

The gene calls are TRBV19 and TRBJ1-4; D remains ambiguous. Trimming removed 5 bases at V and 9 bases at J, with 19 bases between. The CDR3 consists of 15 residues. Germline V CDR1 and CDR2: LNHDA, SQIVND (reference sequence). This CDR3 reads CASSAPAFGMKKLFF. DNA for the CDR3: TGTGCCAGTAGTGCTCCCGCCTTCGGAATGAAAAAACTGTTTTTT.

CDR3 in amino acids: CASSPRQGASYTDTQYF. CDR3 bases: TGTGCCAGCAGTCCCCGACAGGGAGCTTCTTACACAGATACGCAGTATTTT. This chain links TRBV7-9 with TRBJ2-3, with TRBD1 matching over 7 bases. The CDR3 is 17 residues long. Per germline, CDR1 SEHNR and CDR2 FQNEAQ (reference sequence). The V and J ends lost 6 bases and 2 bases, in that order; junction bases with no gene match: 14.

This clone was recorded a few times. This chain connects TRBV3-1 (or the pseudogene TRBV3-2) to TRBJ1-2, with D uncertain. The CDR3 has 16 residues. CDR1 and CDR2 from the germline V gene are LGHDT and YNNKEL (reference sequence). Trimming pared 1 base from V and 4 bases from J, leaving 16 bases between. The CDR3 is CASSQGPVRAVYGYTF. The CDR3 nucleotides are TGTGCCAGCAGCCAAGGCCCCGTAAGGGCGGTCTATGGCTACACCTTC.

The chain has TRBV9 and TRBJ1-5; TRBD1 might be the D (6 bases). Trimming removed 0 bases at V and 7 bases at J, with 14 bases between. Germline V CDR1 and CDR2: SGDLS, YYNGEE. This CDR3 has 15 amino acids. CDR3 in amino acids: CASSVDGGAGQPQHF. CDR3 in DNA: TGTGCCAGCAGCGTAGACGGGGGGGCGGGGCAGCCCCAGCATTTT.

CDR3 in amino acids: CASSLRGWEGYTF. In DNA, the CDR3 is TGTGCCAGCAGTTTAAGGGGCTGGGAGGGCTACACCTTC. The V call is TRBV27, the J call TRBJ1-2; D is perhaps TRBD1 (5 bases). The germline V gene encodes CDR1 MNHEY and CDR2 SMNVEV (reference sequence). The ends were cut back, 2 bases at V and 8 bases at J, with 12 bases in the middle. CDR3 length: 13 residues.

The chain couples TRBV19 to TRBJ2-7, with 7 positions matching TRBD1. CDR3 length equals 15 residues. The V gene end was trimmed by 1 base and the J gene end by 3 bases; junction bases not matched to a gene: 6. Germline CDR1 reads LNHDA; CDR2 reads SQIVND (reference sequence). This chain's CDR3 is CASSIAKTGFYEQYF. The CDR3 bases are TGTGCCAGTAGTATAGCAAAGACAGGGTTCTACGAGCAGTACTTC.

The chain uses TRBV20-1 and TRBJ1-1, with unresolved D. The germline V and J ends were trimmed by 3 bases and 5 bases, with 16 bases remaining between them. This CDR3 is built from 14 residues. Germline assignment: CDR1 DFQATT and CDR2 SNEGSKA (reference sequence). The CDR3 nucleotides are TGCAGTGCTAGTTCACTCTTGGCGGTTACTGAAGCTTTCTTT. Its protein product is CSASSLLAVTEAFF.

The chain couples TRBV28 to TRBJ2-7; D could derive from TRBD1 or TRBD2 (5 bases each). V was cut by 6 bases and J by 2 bases, with 14 bases left in between. CDR3 length: 14 amino acids. Germline CDR1 and CDR2: MDHEN and SYDVKM. The DNA for the CDR3 is TGTGCCAGCAGATTTAGGGACCCTGCCTACGAGCAGTACTTC. This sequence encodes CASRFRDPAYEQYF. The full variable domain, completed using reference TRBV28 and TRBJ2-7, is DVKVTQSSRYLVKRTGEKVFLECVQDMDHENMFWYRQDPGLGLRLIYFSYDVKMKEKGDIPEGYSVSREKKERFSLILESASTNQTSMYLCASRFRDPAYEQYFGPGTRLTVT.

This rearrangement joins TRBV16 to TRBJ2-1; D gene ambiguous. V was cut by 2 bases and J by 6 bases, with 8 bases left in between. Per the germline V gene, CDR1 is KGHSY and CDR2 is FQNENV. CDR3 length equals 13 residues. For the CDR3, the DNA is TGTGCCAGCAGCCAAACCCACCCCAATGAGCAGTTCTTC. It encodes CASSQTHPNEQFF.

The rearrangement links TRBV3-1 (or the pseudogene TRBV3-2) to TRBJ1-2; D remains ambiguous. V lost 0 bases and J lost 0, with 8 bases in between. The CDR3 sequence is 15 residues long. CDR1 and CDR2 (germline): LGHDT, YNNKEL (reference sequence). The CDR3 bases are TGTGCCAGCAGCCAAGAGGGCGGATCTAACTATGGCTACACCTTC. Protein sequence: CASSQEGGSNYGYTF.